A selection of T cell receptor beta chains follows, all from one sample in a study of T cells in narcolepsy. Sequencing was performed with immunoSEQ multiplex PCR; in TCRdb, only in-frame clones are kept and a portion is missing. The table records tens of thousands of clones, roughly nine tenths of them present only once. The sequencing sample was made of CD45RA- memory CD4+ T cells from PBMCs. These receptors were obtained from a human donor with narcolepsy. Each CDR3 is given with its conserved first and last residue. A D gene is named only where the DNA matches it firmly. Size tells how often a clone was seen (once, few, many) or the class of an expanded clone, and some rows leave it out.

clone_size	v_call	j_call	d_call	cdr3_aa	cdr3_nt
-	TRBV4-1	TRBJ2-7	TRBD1	CASSPPPGGQGAYEQYF	TGCGCCAGCAGCCCCCCGCCGGGAGGACAGGGGGCCTACGAGCAGTACTTC
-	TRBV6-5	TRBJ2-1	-	CASSPLGVYNEQFF	TGTGCCAGCAGCCCCCTGGGAGTCTACAATGAGCAGTTCTTC
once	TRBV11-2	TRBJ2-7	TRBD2	CASSLERGSPYEQYF	TGTGCCAGCAGCTTAGAGCGGGGGAGCCCCTACGAGCAGTACTTC
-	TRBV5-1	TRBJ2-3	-	CASSPLVIRESDTQYF	TGCGCCAGCAGCCCACTAGTGATTCGGGAGTCAGATACGCAGTATTTT
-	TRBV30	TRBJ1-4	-	CAWSRPDNEKLFF	TGTGCCTGGAGCCGGCCCGATAATGAAAAACTGTTTTTT
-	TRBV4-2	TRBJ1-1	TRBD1	CASSPHLTGKSEAFF	TGTGCCAGCAGTCCCCATTTGACAGGGAAGTCTGAAGCTTTCTTT
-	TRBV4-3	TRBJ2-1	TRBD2	CASSRDASGGNNEQFF	TGCGCCAGCAGCCGGGACGCTAGCGGGGGGAACAATGAGCAGTTCTTC
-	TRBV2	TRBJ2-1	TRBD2	CASRGWEGADSEQFF	TGTGCCAGCAGGGGTTGGGAGGGCGCTGATAGTGAGCAGTTCTTC
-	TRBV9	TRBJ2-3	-	CASSRLLVSDTQYF	TGTGCCAGCAGCAGACTACTAGTCTCAGATACGCAGTATTTT
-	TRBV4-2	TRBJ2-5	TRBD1	CASSQVYRGQETQYF	TGTGCCAGCAGCCAAGTATACAGGGGCCAAGAGACCCAGTACTTC
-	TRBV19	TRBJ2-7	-	CASRGNYEQYF	TGTGCCAGTAGGGGCAACTACGAGCAGTACTTC
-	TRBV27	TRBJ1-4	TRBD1	CASSLGLGTANEKLFF	TGTGCCAGCAGTTTAGGACTCGGGACAGCTAATGAAAAACTGTTTTTT
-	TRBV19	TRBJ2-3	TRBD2	CASGREAVSSSTDTQYF	TGTGCCAGTGGTCGGGAGGCAGTCTCGTCTAGCACAGATACGCAGTATTTT
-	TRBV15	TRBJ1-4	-	CATSRGQTNEKLFF	TGTGCCACCAGCAGAGGGCAGACTAATGAAAAACTGTTTTTT
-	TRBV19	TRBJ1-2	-	CASSMNGSGGRGGYTF	TGTGCCAGTAGTATGAATGGATCTGGGGGACGGGGAGGCTACACCTTC
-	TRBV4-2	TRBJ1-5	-	CASSQEDQPQHF	TGTGCCAGCAGCCAAGAGGACCAGCCCCAGCATTTT
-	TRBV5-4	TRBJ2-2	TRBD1	CASSRGQRRNTGELFF	TGTGCCAGCAGCCGGGGACAGCGGAGGAACACCGGGGAGCTGTTTTTT
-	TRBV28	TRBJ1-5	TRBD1	CASSPLTGNSNQPQHF	TGTGCCAGCAGTCCCCTGACAGGGAATAGCAATCAGCCCCAGCATTTT
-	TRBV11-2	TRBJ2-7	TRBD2	CASSRTSGSSYEQYF	TGTGCCAGCAGCCGGACTAGCGGGAGTTCCTACGAGCAGTACTTC
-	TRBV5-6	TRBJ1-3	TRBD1	CASSPGQPHSGNTIYF	TGTGCCAGCAGCCCGGGACAGCCTCACTCTGGAAACACCATATATTTT
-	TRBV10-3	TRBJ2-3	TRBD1	CAISWTGIGDTQYF	TGTGCCATCAGCTGGACAGGGATTGGCGATACGCAGTATTTT
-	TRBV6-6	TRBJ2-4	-	CASTQALTKNIQYF	TGTGCCAGCACTCAGGCTCTAACCAAAAACATTCAGTACTTC
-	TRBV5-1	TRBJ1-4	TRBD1	CASSPAGQGVNNEKLFF	TGCGCCAGCAGCCCGGCGGGACAGGGGGTTAATAATGAAAAACTGTTTTTT
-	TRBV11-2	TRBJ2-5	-	CASTLTGYQETQYF	TGTGCCAGCACCCTAACCGGGTACCAAGAGACCCAGTACTTC
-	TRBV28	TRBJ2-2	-	CAAGRNTGELFF	TGTGCCGCGGGGAGGAACACCGGGGAGCTGTTTTTT
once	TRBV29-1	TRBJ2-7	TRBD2	CSVEGPSGSQRGDEQYF	TGCAGCGTTGAAGGCCCTAGCGGGAGCCAAAGGGGGGACGAGCAGTACTTC
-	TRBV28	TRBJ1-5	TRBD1	CASSFGDRGVQHF	TGTGCCAGCAGTTTTGGGGACAGGGGGGTCCAGCATTTT
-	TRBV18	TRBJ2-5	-	CASSPPPQETQYF	TGTGCCAGCTCACCACCGCCACAAGAGACCCAGTACTTC
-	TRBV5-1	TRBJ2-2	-	CASSLAVKNTGELFF	TGCGCCAGCAGTTTAGCGGTCAAGAACACCGGGGAGCTGTTTTTT
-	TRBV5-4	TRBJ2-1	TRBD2	CASRLTSGSYNEQFF	TGTGCCAGCAGATTGACTAGCGGGAGTTACAATGAGCAGTTCTTC
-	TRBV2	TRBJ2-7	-	CASRRPPYEQYF	TGTGCCAGCAGAAGGCCCCCCTACGAGCAGTACTTC
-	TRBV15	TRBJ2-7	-	CATSRGTSYEQYF	TGTGCCACCAGCAGAGGGACATCCTACGAGCAGTACTTC
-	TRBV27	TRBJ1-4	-	CASSGSFNEKLFF	TGTGCCAGCAGTGGCAGTTTTAATGAAAAACTGTTTTTT
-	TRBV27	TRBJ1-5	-	CASSLPDQPQHF	TGTGCCAGCAGTTTGCCTGATCAGCCCCAGCATTTT
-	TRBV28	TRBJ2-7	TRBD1	CASSFRGRGRWEQYF	TGTGCCAGCAGTTTTAGAGGCAGGGGGCGTTGGGAGCAGTACTTC
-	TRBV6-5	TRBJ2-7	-	CASSYSTAPGGGEQYF	TGTGCCAGCAGTTACTCGACTGCCCCCGGGGGCGGCGAGCAGTACTTC
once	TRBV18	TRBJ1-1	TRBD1	CASSPGRQGANTEAFF	TGTGCCAGCTCACCAGGAAGACAGGGTGCTAACACTGAAGCTTTCTTT
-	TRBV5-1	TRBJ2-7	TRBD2	CASSQGLAGGPEQYF	TGCGCCAGCAGCCAAGGACTAGCGGGAGGGCCCGAGCAGTACTTC
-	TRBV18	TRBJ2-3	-	CASSPPGTDTQYF	TGTGCCAGCTCACCACCAGGGACAGATACGCAGTATTTT
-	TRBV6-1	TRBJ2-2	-	CASSATSLITGELFF	TGTGCCAGCAGTGCTACTAGCTTGATCACCGGGGAGCTGTTTTTT
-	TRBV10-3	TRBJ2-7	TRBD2	CASRGTSGRVYEQYF	TGTGCCTCGCGGGGGACTAGCGGGAGAGTGTACGAGCAGTACTTC
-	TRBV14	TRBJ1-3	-	CASSQRPGNTIYF	TGTGCCAGCAGCCAACGTCCTGGAAACACCATATATTTT
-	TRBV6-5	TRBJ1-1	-	CASSRGGTEAFF	TGTGCCAGCAGCCGTGGGGGGACTGAAGCTTTCTTT
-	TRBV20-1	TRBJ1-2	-	CSAGVDLGYTF	TGCAGTGCTGGGGTGGATCTGGGCTACACCTTC
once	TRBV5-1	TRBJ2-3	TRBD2	CASSQGTSGSMADTQYF	TGCGCCAGCAGCCAAGGGACTAGCGGGAGTATGGCAGATACGCAGTATTTT
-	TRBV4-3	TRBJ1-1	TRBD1	CASSRDSLKNTEAFF	TGCGCCAGCAGCCGGGACAGCCTAAAGAACACTGAAGCTTTCTTT
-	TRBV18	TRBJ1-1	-	CASSLDASTEAFF	TGTGCCAGCTCGCTTGACGCGAGCACTGAAGCTTTCTTT
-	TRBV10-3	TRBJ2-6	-	CAISESGGGRAGANVLTF	TGTGCCATCAGTGAGTCTGGTGGAGGTAGGGCAGGGGCCAACGTCCTGACTTTC
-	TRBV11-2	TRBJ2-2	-	CASSLAGTGELFF	TGTGCCAGCAGCTTAGCAGGCACCGGGGAGCTGTTTTTT
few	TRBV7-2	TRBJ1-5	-	CASSSGRLSNQPQHF	TGTGCCAGCAGTTCGGGACGGCTTAGCAATCAGCCCCAGCATTTT
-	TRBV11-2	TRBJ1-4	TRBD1	CASSLGTVATNEKLFF	TGTGCCAGCAGCCTCGGGACAGTTGCAACTAATGAAAAACTGTTTTTT
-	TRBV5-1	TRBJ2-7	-	CASSEGTGPYEQYF	TGCGCCAGCTCAGAGGGAACAGGTCCTTACGAGCAGTACTTC
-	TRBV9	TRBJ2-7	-	CASSVAQGYEQYF	TGTGCCAGCAGCGTAGCACAGGGTTACGAGCAGTACTTC
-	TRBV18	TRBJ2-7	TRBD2	CASSPPGLAGEQYF	TGTGCCAGCTCACCCCCGGGACTAGCGGGCGAGCAGTACTTC
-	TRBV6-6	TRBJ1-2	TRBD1	CASNPGQGDGYTF	TGTGCCAGCAACCCGGGACAGGGGGATGGCTACACCTTC
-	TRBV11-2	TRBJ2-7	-	CASSLAGRSYEQYF	TGTGCCAGCAGCTTAGCGGGGAGATCCTACGAGCAGTACTTC
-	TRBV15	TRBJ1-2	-	CATSQGFGYTF	TGTGCCACCAGCCAAGGGTTTGGCTACACCTTC
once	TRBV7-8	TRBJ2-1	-	CASSLFSGVRYNEQFF	TGTGCCAGCAGCTTATTCTCAGGGGTTCGGTACAATGAGCAGTTCTTC
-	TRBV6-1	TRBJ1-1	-	CASSDSEYKAFF	TGTGCCAGCAGTGACAGCGAATACAAAGCTTTCTTT